One and the same sample provided the 6 T cell receptor beta chains below, sequenced in a study of radiation and T cells in renal cell carcinoma. Specified time point: blood 2 weeks post-SBRT. Documented treatment: 15 Gy SBRT to primary tumor, nephrectomy 4 weeks later. Sequenced by immunoSEQ multiplex PCR; TCRdb stores in-frame clones only, minus some. The repertoire holds just over 150,000 clones, with roughly 87% as singletons. This specimen consisted of blood, obtained from a patient whose treatment included radiotherapy and nephrectomy. The receptors were gathered from a woman between 45 and 65 years old with renal cell carcinoma.

The chain employs TRBV5-4 and TRBJ2-1; maybe TRBD1 (5 bases). Per the germline V gene, CDR1 is SGHNT and CDR2 is YYREEE (reference sequence). The CDR3 is 16 amino acids. Trimming pared 0 bases from V and 4 bases from J, leaving 14 bases between. CDR3 sequence: CASSLEIGQEYNEQFF. The CDR3 nucleotides are TGTGCCAGCAGCTTGGAGATTGGACAAGAATACAATGAGCAGTTCTTC.

V and J are TRBV18 and TRBJ1-1; TRBD1 agrees at 7 bases. In germline, CDR1 is KGHSH, CDR2 LQKENI. CDR3 length equals 15 residues. J lost 5 bases, V lost 4 bases, and 10 bases had no gene match. CDR3 DNA sequence: TGTGCCAGCTCACTACAGGGGCCTGAACTTACTGAAGCTTTCTTT. This sequence encodes CASSLQGPELTEAFF.

The chain is built from TRBV19 and TRBJ2-1, with D hard to call. The CDR3 is 18 residues long. Looked up from germline, CDR1 is LNHDA and CDR2 is SQIVND (reference sequence). Trimming shortened V by 6 bases and J by 0 bases, and 21 bases separated the two germline ends. The CDR3 DNA is TGTGCCAGTAGCTGCCCCGGCTGCCCATCGAGCTCCTACAATGAGCAGTTCTTC. Amino acids: CASSCPGCPSSSYNEQFF.

The V gene is TRBV9, the J gene TRBJ2-1; 7 nucleotides agree with TRBD1. From germline, CDR1 is SGDLS and CDR2 YYNGEE. This CDR3 is built from 14 residues. The trim removed 3 bases at V and 5 bases at J, leaving 5 bases unmatched. The CDR3 DNA reads TGTGCCAGCAGCGCCGGGACAGCTAACAATGAGCAGTTCTTC. Protein sequence: CASSAGTANNEQFF.

This rearrangement joins TRBV6-5 to TRBJ1-4; D unclear. The germline V and J ends were trimmed by 0 bases and 4 bases, with 9 bases remaining between them. Per germline, CDR1 MNHEY and CDR2 SVGAGI. The CDR3 totals 15 residues. CDR3 amino acids: CASSYSRKINEKLFF. In nucleotides, the CDR3 is TGTGCCAGCAGTTACTCGAGAAAGATTAATGAAAAACTGTTTTTT.

A single count supports this clone. This chain uses TRBV5-1 with TRBJ2-5, with 7 positions matching TRBD2. Trimming at V came to 0 bases and at J to 5 bases, leaving 4 bases not matched to a gene. The CDR3 is 14 amino acids. CDR1 and CDR2 from the germline V gene are SGHRS and YFSETQ. CDR3 protein: CASSLGSGEETQYF. The CDR3 region has the DNA TGCGCCAGCAGCTTGGGAAGCGGGGAGGAGACCCAGTACTTC.